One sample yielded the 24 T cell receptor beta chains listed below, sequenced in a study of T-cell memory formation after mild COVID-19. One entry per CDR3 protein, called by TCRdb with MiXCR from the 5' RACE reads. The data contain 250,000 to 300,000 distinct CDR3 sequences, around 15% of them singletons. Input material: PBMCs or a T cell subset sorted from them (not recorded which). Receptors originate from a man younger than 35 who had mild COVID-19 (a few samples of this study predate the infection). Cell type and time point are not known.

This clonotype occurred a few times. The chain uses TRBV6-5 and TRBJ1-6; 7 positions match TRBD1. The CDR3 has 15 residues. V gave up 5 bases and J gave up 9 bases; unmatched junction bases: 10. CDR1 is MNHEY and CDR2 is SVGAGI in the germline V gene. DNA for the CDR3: TGTGCCAGCAGTCTAAGGGGAGGACAGGTTTCACCCCTCCACTTT. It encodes CASSLRGGQVSPLHF.

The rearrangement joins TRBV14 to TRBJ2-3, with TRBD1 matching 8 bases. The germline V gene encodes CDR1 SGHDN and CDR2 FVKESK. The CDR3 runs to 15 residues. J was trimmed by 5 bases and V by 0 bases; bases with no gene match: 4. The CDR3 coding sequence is TGTGCCAGCAGCCAAGACAGGGGGCATGGAGATACGCAGTATTTT. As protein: CASSQDRGHGDTQYF.

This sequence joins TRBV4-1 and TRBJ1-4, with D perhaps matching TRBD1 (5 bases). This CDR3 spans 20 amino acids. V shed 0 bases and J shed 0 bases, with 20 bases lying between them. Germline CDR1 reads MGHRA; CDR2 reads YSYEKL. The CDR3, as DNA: TGCGCCAGCAGCCAAGATTTTAGTCAGGGCCGTGCCGCAACTAATGAAAAACTGTTTTTT. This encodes CASSQDFSQGRAATNEKLFF.

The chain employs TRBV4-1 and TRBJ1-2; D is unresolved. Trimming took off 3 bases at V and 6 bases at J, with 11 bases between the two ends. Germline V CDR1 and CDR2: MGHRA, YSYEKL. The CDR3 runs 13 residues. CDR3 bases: TGCGCCAGCAGCCAGTTGATAGCCGATGGCTACACCTTC. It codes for CASSQLIADGYTF.

CDR3 sequence (DNA): TGTGCCAGCAGCCTCGGGGTAGGGGAACCCTACGAGCAGTACTTC. Its protein product is CASSLGVGEPYEQYF. The chain is built from TRBV11-2 and TRBJ2-7; D is possibly TRBD1 or TRBD2 (5 bases each). Germline CDR1 SGHAT, CDR2 FQNNGV. The CDR3 totals 15 residues. V gave up 5 bases and J gave up 2 bases, with 16 bases separating them.

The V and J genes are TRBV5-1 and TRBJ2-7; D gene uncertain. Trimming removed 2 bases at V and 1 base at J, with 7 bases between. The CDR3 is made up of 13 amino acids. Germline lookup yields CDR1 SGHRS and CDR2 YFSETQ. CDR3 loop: CASSFGVSYEQYV. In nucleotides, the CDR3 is TGCGCCAGCAGCTTTGGGGTGTCCTACGAGCAGTACGTC.

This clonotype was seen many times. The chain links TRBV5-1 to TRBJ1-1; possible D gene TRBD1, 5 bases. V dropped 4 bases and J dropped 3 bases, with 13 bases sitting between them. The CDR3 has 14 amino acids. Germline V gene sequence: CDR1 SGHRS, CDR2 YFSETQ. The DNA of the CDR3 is TGCGCCAGCAGCCTGATGCTGGGGGACACTGAAGCTTTCTTT. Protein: CASSLMLGDTEAFF.

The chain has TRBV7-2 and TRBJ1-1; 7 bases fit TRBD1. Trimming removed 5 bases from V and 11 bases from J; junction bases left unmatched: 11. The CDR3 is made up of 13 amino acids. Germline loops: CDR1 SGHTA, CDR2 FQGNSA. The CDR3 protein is CASSLLGQVEAFF. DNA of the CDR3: TGTGCCAGCAGCCTCCTCGGACAGGTCGAGGCTTTCTTT. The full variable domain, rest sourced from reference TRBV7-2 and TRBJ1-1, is GAGVSQSPSNKVTEKGKDVELRCDPISGHTALYWYRQSLGQGLEFLIYFQGNSAPDKSGLPSDRFSAERTGGSVSTLTIQRTQQEDSAVYLCASSLLGQVEAFFGQGTRLTVV.

CDR3 amino acids: CASSLDSNEQFF. CDR3 sequence (DNA): TGTGCCAGCAGCCTCGACAGCAATGAGCAGTTCTTC. The chain recombines TRBV5-4 with TRBJ2-1; weak D call: TRBD1 (5 bases). Trimming removed 4 bases from V and 6 bases from J, with 8 bases in between. The length of the CDR3 is 12 residues. CDR1 and CDR2 (germline): SGHNT, YYREEE (reference sequence).

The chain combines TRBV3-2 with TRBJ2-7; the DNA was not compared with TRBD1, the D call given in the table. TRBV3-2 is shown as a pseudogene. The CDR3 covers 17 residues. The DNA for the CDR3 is TGTGCCAGCAGCCAAGTTGGAGGAGGCAGGGGGCGTCTCGAGCAGTACGTC. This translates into CASSQVGGGRGRLEQYV.

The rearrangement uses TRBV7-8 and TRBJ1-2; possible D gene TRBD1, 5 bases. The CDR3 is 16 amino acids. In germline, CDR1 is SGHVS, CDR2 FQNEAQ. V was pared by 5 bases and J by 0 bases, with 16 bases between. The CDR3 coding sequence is TGTGCCAGCAGCACAAACCGCAGGGAATCTAACTATGGCTACACCTTC. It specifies CASSTNRRESNYGYTF. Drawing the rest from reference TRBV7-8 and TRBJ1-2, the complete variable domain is GAGVSQSPRYKVAKRGQDVALRCDPISGHVSLFWYQQALGQGPEFLTYFQNEAQLDKSGLPSDRFFAERPEGSVSTLKIQRTQQEDSAVYLCASSTNRRESNYGYTFGSGTRLTVV.

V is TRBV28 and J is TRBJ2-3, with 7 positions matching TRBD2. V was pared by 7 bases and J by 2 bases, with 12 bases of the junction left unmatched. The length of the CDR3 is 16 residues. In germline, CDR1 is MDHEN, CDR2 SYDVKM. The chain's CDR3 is CASIAGDRVLTDTQYF. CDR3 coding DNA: TGTGCCAGCATCGCGGGGGACCGAGTACTCACAGATACGCAGTATTTT.

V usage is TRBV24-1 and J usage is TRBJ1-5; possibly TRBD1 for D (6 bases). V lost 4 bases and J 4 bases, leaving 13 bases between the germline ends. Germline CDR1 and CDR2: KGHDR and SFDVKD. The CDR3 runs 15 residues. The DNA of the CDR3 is TGTGCCACCAGTGACGGAGGGACACGGAATCAGCCCCAGCATTTT. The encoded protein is CATSDGGTRNQPQHF.

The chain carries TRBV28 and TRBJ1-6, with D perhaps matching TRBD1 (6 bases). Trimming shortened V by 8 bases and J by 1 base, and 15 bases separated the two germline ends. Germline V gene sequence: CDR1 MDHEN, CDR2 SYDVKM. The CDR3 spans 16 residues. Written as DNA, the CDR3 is TGTGCCAGCGGTAACAGGGTAGCGTCCTATAATTCACCCCTCCACTTT. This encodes CASGNRVASYNSPLHF.

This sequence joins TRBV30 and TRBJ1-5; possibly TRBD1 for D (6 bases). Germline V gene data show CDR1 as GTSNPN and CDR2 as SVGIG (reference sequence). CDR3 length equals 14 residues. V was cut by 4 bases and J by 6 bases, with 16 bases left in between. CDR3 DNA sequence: TGTGCCTGGACCCCCGGGGGGCAAGGTCAGCCCCAGCATTTT. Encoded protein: CAWTPGGQGQPQHF.

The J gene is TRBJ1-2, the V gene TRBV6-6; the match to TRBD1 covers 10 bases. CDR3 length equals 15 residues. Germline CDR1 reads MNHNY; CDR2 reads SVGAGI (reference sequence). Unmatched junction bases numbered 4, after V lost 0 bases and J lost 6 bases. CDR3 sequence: CASSYSGQGLDGYTF. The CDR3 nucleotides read TGTGCCAGCAGTTACTCGGGACAGGGGTTGGATGGCTACACCTTC.

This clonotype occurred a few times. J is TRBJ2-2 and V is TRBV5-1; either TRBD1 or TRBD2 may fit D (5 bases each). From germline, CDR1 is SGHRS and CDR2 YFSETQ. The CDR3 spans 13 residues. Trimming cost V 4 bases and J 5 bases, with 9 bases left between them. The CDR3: CASSRWGTGELFF. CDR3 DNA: TGCGCCAGCAGCCGGTGGGGGACCGGGGAGCTGTTTTTT.

CDR3 region: CASSETPSLEQYV. The CDR3 DNA is TGTGCCAGCAGTGAAACCCCCTCCTTGGAGCAGTACGTC. The chain uses TRBV6-1 and TRBJ2-7, with D unclear. Germline-derived CDR1 and CDR2 are MNHNS and SASEGT. V was clipped by 2 bases and J by 7 bases, with 12 bases between them. The CDR3 spans 13 residues.

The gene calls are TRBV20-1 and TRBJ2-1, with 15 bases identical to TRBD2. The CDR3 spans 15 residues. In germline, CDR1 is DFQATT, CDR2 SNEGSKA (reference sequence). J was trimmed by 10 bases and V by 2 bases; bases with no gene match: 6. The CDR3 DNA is TGCAGTGCTAGATGGACTAGCGGGGGGGGCAACGAGCAGTTCTTC. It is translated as CSARWTSGGGNEQFF.

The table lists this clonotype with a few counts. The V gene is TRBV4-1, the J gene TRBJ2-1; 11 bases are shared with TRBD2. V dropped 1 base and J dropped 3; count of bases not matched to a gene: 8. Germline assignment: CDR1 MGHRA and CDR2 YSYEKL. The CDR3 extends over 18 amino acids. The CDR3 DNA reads TGCGCCAGCAGCCAAGGAGGTAGCGGGGGGGCAGGCTACAATGAGCAGTTCTTC. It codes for CASSQGGSGGAGYNEQFF.

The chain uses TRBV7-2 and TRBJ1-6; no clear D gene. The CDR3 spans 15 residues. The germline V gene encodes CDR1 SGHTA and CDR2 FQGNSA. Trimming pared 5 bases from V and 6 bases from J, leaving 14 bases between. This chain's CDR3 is CASSPGTTLNSPLHF. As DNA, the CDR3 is TGTGCCAGCAGCCCGGGAACTACTCTTAATTCACCCCTCCACTTT.

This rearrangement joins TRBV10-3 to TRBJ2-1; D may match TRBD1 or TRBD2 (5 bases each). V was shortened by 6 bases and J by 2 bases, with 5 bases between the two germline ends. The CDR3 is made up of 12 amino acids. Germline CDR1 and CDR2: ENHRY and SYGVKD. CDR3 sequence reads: CAIRGAYNEQFF. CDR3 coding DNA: TGTGCCATCAGGGGGGCCTACAATGAGCAGTTCTTC.

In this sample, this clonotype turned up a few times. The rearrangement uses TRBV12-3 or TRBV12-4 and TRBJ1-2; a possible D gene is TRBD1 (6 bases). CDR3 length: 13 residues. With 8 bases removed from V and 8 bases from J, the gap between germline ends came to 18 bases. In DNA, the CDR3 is TGTGCCAGCTCATACGTCGGGGGGCTCGGCTACACCTTC. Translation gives CASSYVGGLGYTF.

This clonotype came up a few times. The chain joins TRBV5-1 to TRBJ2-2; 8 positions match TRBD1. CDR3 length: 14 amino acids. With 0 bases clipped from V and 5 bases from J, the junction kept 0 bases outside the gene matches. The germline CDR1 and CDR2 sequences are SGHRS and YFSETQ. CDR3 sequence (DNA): TGCGCCAGCAGCTTGGGGGACAGGACCGGGGAGCTGTTTTTT. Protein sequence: CASSLGDRTGELFF.